This T cell receptor beta chain was profiled in a study of cytomegalovirus exposure and HLA in healthy donors. Overall study results and limits: Data from an earlier analysis indicated that most TCR beta V segments were productive either about 87% or about 30% of the time. Accurate predictions that matched the HLA-A and HLA-B alleles of most subjects were reportedly made from TCR beta sequences. In a later analysis, V- and J-gene trimming of beta chains associated with a DCLRE1C missense variant, replicated independently.

This clone was seen more than once but under ten times. No antigen is known for it. Both 60 Vbeta primers and 13 Jbeta primers went into the PCR. The data were produced by immunoSEQ multiplex PCR, yet TCRdb's version contains in-frame clones alone and is incomplete. The data show about 160,000 clones, with more than 80% seen just once and around 6.7% held by the top ten. This CDR3 spans 11 amino acids. Trimming stripped 6 bases from V and 6 bases from J, with 12 bases between. The germline V gene has CDR1 DFQATT and CDR2 SNEGSKA (reference sequence). This sequence was found in a woman in her thirties in good health and CMV-seropositive. The chain employs TRBV20-1 and TRBJ2-7; no clear D gene. The sample was PBMCs. As DNA, the CDR3 is TGCAGTGCCCCTCAAGAGGCCGAGCAGTACTTC. The encoded protein is CSAPQEAEQYF.